The subject of this entry is one T cell receptor beta chain. The antigen it recognizes is unknown. Base qualities were left out, and no much larger clone turns up one base away. From its cysteine to its phenylalanine, the CDR3 spans 14 amino acids. The retained sequence is limited to the CDR3, 42 bases, with the frame set at the first base. CDR1 MNHEY and CDR2 SVGAGI are derived from the germline V gene. A distance of 12 bases separates the germline ends of V and J, which lose 0 bases and 7 bases respectively. This specimen comes from a study of T cell responses to AZD1222 COVID-19 vaccine (dated by TCRdb to the early 2020s). For context, the study as a whole: AZD1222 recipients with second doses at about 4 weeks or about 12 weeks were pooled, because spike-specific TCR depth and breadth did not differ between schedules. A total of approximately 240 trial participants underwent TCR sequencing, of whom about 200 received two doses of AZD1222 and some 26 received two doses of the MenACWY control vaccine. Enrollment into the trials was organized by age into subgroups of 18-55, 56-69 and 70-plus years, and those subgroups contained roughly 150, 30 and 60 TCR-sequenced participants, respectively.

The sample's time point label, decoded: baseline before first vaccination. The vaccinee samples were drawn from two UK trials, COV001 and COV002, one of which was a single-blind randomized controlled phase 2/3 trial testing AZD1222 (ChAdOx1 nCoV-19) in healthy adults. For TCRbeta chain sequencing, PBMC samples from trial participants were taken at day 0 and at day 28 after the second dose. The CDR3 regions of human TCRbeta chains were subjected to immunosequencing. Per the original workflow: TCRs in the repertoires were compared against a reference library of SARS-CoV-2-specific TCRs that had been generated with the MIRA antigen-specificity platform. Breadth meant the fraction of unique TCRs that were SARS-CoV-2-associated, whereas depth meant the fraction of total T cells that were SARS-CoV-2-associated. Using the MIRA data, every spike-specific TCR was mapped to the spike region that the TCR reacted to and assigned to either a CD4 or a CD8 class. Log10-transformed breadth and depth values were compared by one-way ANOVA with Sidak's multiple comparisons tests. TCRdb took over this immuneACCESS table, retaining in-frame rearrangements with V and J assigned. Such tables are incomplete; in checked studies, under half of the missing clones stem from an unresolved V gene, and the remainder is unexplained. V and J calls plus clone size are reproduced from that table; the DNA served to infer D and trimming. A total of approximately 150,000 clones appear in this sample, around 93% of them only once. The ten largest clones capture approximately 1.4% of the sample.

What the authors observed across the whole study: The whole spike protein was spanned by vaccine-associated CD4 TCRs, and dominant responses were seen in regions 160-218 and 743-854. Nearly half of unique spike-specific TCRs reportedly recognized epitopes outside regions mutated in the B.1.351 and B.1.1.7 variants. Because no day 14 peak-response samples were available, the repertoires could be characterized only after the peak T cell response. After two AZD1222 doses, both the breadth and the depth of spike-specific TCRs were significantly higher than at day 0 and than in MenACWY recipients. Participants were mostly white British, with more females than males. The authors suggested clonal diversity may have been underestimated. The 56-69-year group was small, and its depth increase did not reach significance, likely because of low power. Conclusions about previously exposed vaccinees are limited, since just a handful of AZD1222 recipients were seropositive for SARS-CoV-2 at baseline.

The sequencing used peripheral blood, collected on day 0 of AZD1222 vaccination. The source of this sequence is an adult in good health. The receptor chain draws on TRBV6-5 and TRBJ1-2, with a tentative D gene TRBD1 over 6 matching bases. The CDR3 amino acid sequence is: CASSYSGTTGGYTF. The DNA sequence reads TGTGCCAGCAGTTACTCCGGGACAACGGGTGGCTACACCTTC.